These T cell receptor beta chains were read from a single sample in a study of PD-L1 blockade in urothelial cancer. Assay: immunoSEQ multiplex PCR; the TCRdb copy retains only in-frame clones and omits some. The sample includes about 51,000 clones, around 83% seen only once; the top ten take approximately 21%. The sequences come from PBMCs, collected around atezolizumab (anti-PD-L1) treatment. The receptors shown here come from a man in his 60s with urothelial cancer. Both conserved end residues are part of each CDR3. Clone sizes are given selectively: once, few, many, or a class where the clone is expanded.

NA	TRBJ1-1	TRBV6-5	CASSLRQLNTEAFF
NA	TRBJ2-7	TRBV30	CAWKPGGMIYEQYF
few	TRBJ1-4	TRBV10-3	CAIGEGRGEKLFF
NA	TRBJ2-1	TRBV6-1	CASSELGTAYNEQFF
once	TRBJ2-5	TRBV5-1	CASSLPEGRDSETQYF
NA	TRBJ2-3	TRBV5-1	CASSFSGSGTDTQYF
once	TRBJ2-1	TRBV4-2	CASSQEVGGSYNEQFF
NA	TRBJ2-1	TRBV7-3	CASSKGTSGGPLNEQFF
NA	TRBJ2-5	TRBV6-1	CASSESETGVTETQYF
NA	TRBJ2-3	TRBV7-9	CASSPGGDTQYF
NA	TRBJ1-6	TRBV27	CASTTGGDYSPLHF
NA	TRBJ2-1	TRBV5-6	CASSFRLAALYNEQFF
NA	TRBJ1-1	TRBV7-2	CASSRPPQGQGFTEAFF
NA	TRBJ2-7	TRBV14	CASSQDRGTSGIFSYEQYF
NA	TRBJ2-5	TRBV14	CASSHGGLGTQYF
NA	TRBJ2-5	TRBV7-2	CASSFSTGSETQYF
NA	TRBJ1-4	TRBV27	CASSLFRGLGEKLFF
NA	TRBJ2-7	TRBV9	CASSVASGGASNEQYF
NA	TRBJ1-6	TRBV2	CASTGQGGVSPLHF
NA	TRBJ1-1	TRBV19	CASSPRGPNTEAFF
NA	TRBJ2-7	TRBV19	CASGGGGMGEQYF
NA	TRBJ1-5	TRBV5-1	CASSQGVSNQPQHF
NA	TRBJ1-2	TRBV6-6	CASSSTTGGGGYTF
NA	TRBJ2-2	TRBV9	CASSSTGGDTGELFF
NA	TRBJ1-6	TRBV28	CASSSTGQRSPLHF
NA	TRBJ2-3	TRBV7-2	CASSLALSAGPDTQYF
NA	TRBJ2-2	TRBV7-9	CASSPRLYAGELFF
NA	TRBJ2-3	TRBV29-1	CSQQGAGADTQYF
once	TRBJ2-7	TRBV10-3	CAIRGTGGVEQYF
NA	TRBJ1-1	TRBV7-6	CASSAPGTPSEAFF
NA	TRBJ2-5	TRBV5-1	CASSLAESGGHQYF
NA	TRBJ2-1	TRBV5-1	CASSLARGAGQFF
NA	TRBJ1-6	TRBV6-6	CASSPPGHVNSPLHF
NA	TRBJ1-4	TRBV6-5	CASSGGSQGGEKLFF
NA	TRBJ2-2	TRBV6-5	CATVGLAGVTGELFF
NA	TRBJ1-6	TRBV4-3	CASRLGINSYNSPLHF
NA	TRBJ1-6	TRBV5-4	CATSGQGYNSPLHF
NA	TRBJ2-6	TRBV7-7	CASSYRNPSGANVLTF
NA	TRBJ2-7	TRBV6-6	CASSPLRQGVHEQYF
NA	TRBJ2-4	TRBV6-1	CASSEFRGTGLSKNIQYF
once	TRBJ2-6	TRBV5-1	CASSLGDTNSGANVLTF
NA	TRBJ1-2	TRBV5-1	CASSPVPGGAITF
NA	TRBJ2-7	TRBV19	CASRRQGTNEQYF
NA	TRBJ2-3	TRBV4-3	CASSQGRLAGGTQYF
NA	TRBJ2-3	TRBV27	CASGGDEIPPSWHTQYF
NA	TRBJ1-3	TRBV5-1	CASQREAGNTIYF
NA	TRBJ1-2	TRBV27	CASSLSGGGGRYTF
NA	TRBJ2-7	TRBV12-5	CASGLGQGSSYEQYF